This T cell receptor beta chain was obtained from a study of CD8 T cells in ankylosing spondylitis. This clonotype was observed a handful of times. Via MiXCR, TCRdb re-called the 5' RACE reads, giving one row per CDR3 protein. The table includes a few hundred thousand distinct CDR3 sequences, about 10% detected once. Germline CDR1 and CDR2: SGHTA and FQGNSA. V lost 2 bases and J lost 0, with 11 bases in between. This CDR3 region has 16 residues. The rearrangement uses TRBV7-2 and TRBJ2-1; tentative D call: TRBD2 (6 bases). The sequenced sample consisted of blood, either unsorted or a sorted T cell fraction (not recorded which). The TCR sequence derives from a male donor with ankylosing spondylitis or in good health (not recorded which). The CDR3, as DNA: TGTGCCAGCAGCTTACTAGCGCAAAGCTCCTACAATGAGCAGTTCTTC. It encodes CASSLLAQSSYNEQFF.